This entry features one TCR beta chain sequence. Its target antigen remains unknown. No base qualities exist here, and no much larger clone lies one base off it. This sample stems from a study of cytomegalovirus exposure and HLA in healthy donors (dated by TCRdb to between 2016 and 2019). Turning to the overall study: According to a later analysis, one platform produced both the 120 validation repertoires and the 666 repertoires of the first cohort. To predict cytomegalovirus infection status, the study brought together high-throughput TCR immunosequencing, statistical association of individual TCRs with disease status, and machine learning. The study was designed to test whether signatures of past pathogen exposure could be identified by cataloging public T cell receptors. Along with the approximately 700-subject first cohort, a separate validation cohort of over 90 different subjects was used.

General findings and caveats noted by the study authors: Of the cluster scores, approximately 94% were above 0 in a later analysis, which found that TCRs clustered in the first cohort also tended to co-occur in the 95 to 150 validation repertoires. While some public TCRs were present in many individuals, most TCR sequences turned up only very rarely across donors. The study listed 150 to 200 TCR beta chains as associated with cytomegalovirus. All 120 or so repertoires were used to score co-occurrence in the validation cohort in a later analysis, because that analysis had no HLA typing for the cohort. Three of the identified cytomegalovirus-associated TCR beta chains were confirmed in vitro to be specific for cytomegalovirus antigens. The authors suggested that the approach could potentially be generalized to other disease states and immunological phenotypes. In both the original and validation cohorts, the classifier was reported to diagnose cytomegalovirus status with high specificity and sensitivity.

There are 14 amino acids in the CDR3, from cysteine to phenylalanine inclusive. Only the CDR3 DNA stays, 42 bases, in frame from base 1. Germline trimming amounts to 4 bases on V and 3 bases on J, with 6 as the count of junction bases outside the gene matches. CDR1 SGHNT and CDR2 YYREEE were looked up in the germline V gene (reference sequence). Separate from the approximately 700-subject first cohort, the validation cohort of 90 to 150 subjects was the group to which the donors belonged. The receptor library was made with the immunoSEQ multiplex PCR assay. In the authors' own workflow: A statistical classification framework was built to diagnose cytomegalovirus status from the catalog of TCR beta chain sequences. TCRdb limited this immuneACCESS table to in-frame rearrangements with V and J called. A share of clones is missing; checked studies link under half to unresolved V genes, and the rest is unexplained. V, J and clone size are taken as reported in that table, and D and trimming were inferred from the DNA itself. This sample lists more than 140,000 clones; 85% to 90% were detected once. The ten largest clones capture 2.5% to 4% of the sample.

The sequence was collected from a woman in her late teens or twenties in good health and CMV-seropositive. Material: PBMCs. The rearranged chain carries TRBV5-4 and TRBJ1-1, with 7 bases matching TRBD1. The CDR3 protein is CASSPVGGDTEAFF. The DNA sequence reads TGTGCCAGCAGCCCCGTAGGGGGCGACACTGAAGCTTTCTTT.